This TCR beta chain is from a study of blood T cell repertoires in COVID-19. Across the whole study: Nucleic acid was either cDNA or gDNA, and it came from T cells, B-cell-depleted T cells, or PBMCs.

Sequencing used immunoSEQ multiplex PCR; TCRdb keeps in-frame clones, though not all of them. The data contain about 160,000 clones, approximately 79% of them singletons. The CDR3 has 16 amino acids. The trim removed 3 bases at V and 5 bases at J, leaving 9 bases unmatched. The germline V gene encodes CDR1 KGHSH and CDR2 LQKENI. This clone was seen once. V gene TRBV18 combines with J gene TRBJ2-5; 10 nucleotides align to TRBD1. The clonotype comes from a woman between 40 and 50 years old with COVID-19, enrolled during active disease. Sequencing was done on a sample of peripheral blood. The CDR3 region is CASSPRTGGWLETQYF. The CDR3 nucleotides read TGTGCCAGCTCACCCCGGACAGGGGGATGGTTGGAGACCCAGTACTTC.